The 21 T cell receptor beta chains reported below all come from one sample, sequenced in a study of T-cell reconstitution after alpha-beta-depleted transplantation in children. Construction of the TCRbeta library involved unique molecular identifiers. TCRdb reanalysed the PCR reads using MiXCR and keeps one entry per CDR3 protein. The sample shows 670,000 or so distinct CDR3 sequences, around 14% of them seen only once. Sequencing was performed on PBMCs, taken before TCRalphabeta/CD19-depleted stem cell transplant. These receptors all come from a girl aged 2 to 9 with congenital amegakaryocytic thrombocytopenia, due to receive a stem cell transplant.

The table lists this clonotype with many counts. CDR3 DNA: TGTGCCAGCAGCCTCCAGGGAAACAATCAGCCCCAGCATTTT. It translates to CASSLQGNNQPQHF. The chain combines TRBV5-6 with TRBJ1-5, with D possibly being TRBD1 (5 bases). CDR1 SGHDT and CDR2 YYEEEE come from the germline V gene. V was pared by 4 bases and J by 3 bases, with 11 bases between. The CDR3 consists of 14 residues.

In its sample, this clonotype was seen a few times. The rearrangement uses TRBV7-9 and TRBJ1-4; D remains ambiguous. The CDR3 length is 13 residues. In germline, CDR1 is SEHNR, CDR2 FQNEAQ (reference sequence). V lost 2 bases, J lost 7 bases, and 8 bases lay in between. CDR3 sequence: CASSLLTGEKLFF. DNA of the CDR3: TGTGCCAGCAGCTTACTGACCGGTGAAAAACTGTTTTTT.

This clonotype has only a few counts. The V and J genes are TRBV28 and TRBJ2-5; D remains unclear. The CDR3 totals 13 residues. V was clipped by 5 bases and J by 5 bases, with 12 bases between them. The germline V gene encodes CDR1 MDHEN and CDR2 SYDVKM. CDR3 amino acids: CASSPTVTETQYF. DNA of the CDR3: TGTGCCAGCAGTCCTACAGTTACGGAGACCCAGTACTTC.

The table lists this clonotype with many counts. The chain couples TRBV5-1 to TRBJ1-1; TRBD1 matches 7 bases. J gave up 0 bases and V 4 bases, and 6 bases lay outside the gene matches. CDR3 length equals 15 residues. Germline CDR1 is SGHRS and CDR2 is YFSETQ. CDR3 protein: CASSISTGLNTEAFF. The CDR3 nucleotides are TGCGCCAGCAGCATATCGACAGGGTTGAACACTGAAGCTTTCTTT.

This clonotype was counted a few times. The chain recombines TRBV4-2 with TRBJ2-1; D is uncertain. CDR1 is LGHNA and CDR2 is YNFKEQ in the germline V gene. This CDR3 spans 15 amino acids. Trimming took off 4 bases at V and 3 bases at J, with 13 bases between the two ends. Here the CDR3 DNA reads TGTGCCAGCAGCCTAGAGGAGAGGAACTACAATGAGCAGTTCTTC. This codes for CASSLEERNYNEQFF.

Many counts were recorded for this clonotype. The rearrangement uses TRBV20-1 and TRBJ1-5; possible D gene TRBD1, 6 bases. This CDR3 is 13 amino acids long. CDR1 is DFQATT and CDR2 is SNEGSKA in the germline V gene (reference sequence). The V and J ends lost 3 bases and 4 bases respectively, with 10 bases between them. The CDR3 coding sequence is TGCAGTGCTAGTCGGGGGGCAAATCAGCCCCAGCATTTT. Translation gives CSASRGANQPQHF.

The chain uses TRBV6-6 and TRBJ2-2; D is unclear. Germline V gene lookup returns CDR1 MNHNY and CDR2 SVGAGI (reference sequence). The CDR3 is made up of 13 amino acids. V lost 6 bases, J lost 5 bases, and 10 bases lay in between. The CDR3 nucleotides read TGTGCCAGCAGACCGCTAGGAACCGGGGAGCTGTTTTTT. This gives the protein CASRPLGTGELFF.

The genes are TRBV7-8 and TRBJ1-2; tentative D call: TRBD1 (5 bases). Germline V gives CDR1 SGHVS, CDR2 FQNEAQ. The CDR3 has 13 amino acids. The ends were cut back, 3 bases at V and 6 bases at J, with 11 bases in the middle. The CDR3 loop is CASSFFQGNGYTF. The CDR3 DNA is TGTGCCAGCAGCTTCTTCCAGGGTAATGGCTACACCTTC. The variable domain in full, completed from reference TRBV7-8 and TRBJ1-2, reads GAGVSQSPRYKVAKRGQDVALRCDPISGHVSLFWYQQALGQGPEFLTYFQNEAQLDKSGLPSDRFFAERPEGSVSTLKIQRTQQEDSAVYLCASSFFQGNGYTFGSGTRLTVV.

This clonotype has just a few counts. The chain uses TRBV7-2 and TRBJ2-4; D is unresolved. In germline, CDR1 is SGHTA, CDR2 FQGNSA. The CDR3 loop spans 17 amino acids. Trimming pared 1 base from V and 0 bases from J, leaving 13 bases between. The CDR3 region has the DNA TGTGCCAGCAGCTTAGTGGGCACTGGGCTAGCCAAAAACATTCAGTACTTC. Its protein product is CASSLVGTGLAKNIQYF.

This clonotype was detected many times. The chain recombines TRBV5-1 with TRBJ1-2, with no clear D. Germline CDR1 SGHRS, CDR2 YFSETQ. This CDR3 comprises 13 residues. V lost 0 bases and J 4 bases, leaving 7 bases between the germline ends. CDR3 region: CASSLEVTYGYTF. In nucleotides, the CDR3 is TGCGCCAGCAGCTTGGAGGTCACCTATGGCTACACCTTC.

This clonotype was detected a few times. The chain uses TRBV20-1 and TRBJ1-1, with D possibly TRBD1 on 6 matching bases. The V gene lost 3 bases and the J gene lost 6 bases, with 17 bases spanning the gap. The CDR3 is made up of 14 amino acids. Germline assignment: CDR1 DFQATT and CDR2 SNEGSKA (reference sequence). In nucleotides, the CDR3 is TGCAGTGCTAGTTATTTTATGGGGGCTTCTGAAGCTTTCTTT. Its translation is CSASYFMGASEAFF.

J is TRBJ2-3 and V is TRBV20-1, with 12 bases aligning to TRBD2. CDR3 length: 16 amino acids. Germline CDR1 and CDR2: DFQATT and SNEGSKA (reference sequence). The V segment lost 4 bases and the J segment 3 bases; nucleotides outside the gene matches: 8. DNA of the CDR3: TGCAGTGCTACCCCCGGACTAGCGGGAAGTACAGATACGCAGTATTTT. This codes for CSATPGLAGSTDTQYF.

In DNA, the CDR3 is TGTGCCAGCAGCACCGAAAACCCGGGACAGGCTTTCACCGGGGAGCTGTTTTTT. Amino acid sequence: CASSTENPGQAFTGELFF. The V and J genes are TRBV21-1 and TRBJ2-2; the table's D call, TRBD1, was not checked against the DNA. TRBV21-1 is designated a pseudogene. CDR3 length: 18 residues.

This clonotype was counted at least ten times. This chain joins TRBV12-3 or TRBV12-4 and TRBJ2-1, with TRBD2 as a possible D gene (5 bases). The CDR3 is 15 amino acids. V dropped 4 bases and J dropped 5 bases, with 15 bases sitting between them. The CDR3 region has the DNA TGTGCCAGCAGTTCCCCCGGCAGCGGTGACAATGAGCAGTTCTTC. Its protein product is CASSSPGSGDNEQFF.

This clonotype has just a few counts. The chain couples TRBV19 to TRBJ1-5, with D uncertain. The germline gives CDR1 LNHDA, CDR2 SQIVND (reference sequence). The CDR3 loop spans 13 amino acids. V lost 3 bases to trimming and J lost 5 bases, with 8 bases between them. This chain's CDR3 is CASSILADQPQHF. The CDR3 nucleotides are TGTGCCAGTAGTATCTTGGCAGATCAGCCCCAGCATTTT.

The rearrangement links TRBV6-1 to TRBJ2-1; possibly TRBD1 or TRBD2 for D (5 bases each). This CDR3 is 15 amino acids long. Trimming left V 7 bases short and J 5 bases short, with 18 bases between. From germline, CDR1 is MNHNS and CDR2 SASEGT. CDR3 in amino acids: CASKLRDPAHNEQFF. The CDR3 DNA reads as TGTGCCAGCAAACTAAGGGACCCAGCGCACAATGAGCAGTTCTTC.

This clonotype was seen a handful of times. This chain joins TRBV3-1 and TRBJ1-1; no definite D call. CDR1 and CDR2 (germline): LGHDT, YNNKEL (reference sequence). This CDR3 region has 13 residues. V lost 3 bases, J lost 3 bases, and 8 bases lay in between. CDR3 DNA sequence: TGTGCCAGCAGCCACCCCCGTGACACTGAAGCTTTCTTT. Protein: CASSHPRDTEAFF.

This clonotype was observed many times. The chain uses TRBV20-1 and TRBJ2-2, with 8 bases matching TRBD2. With 5 bases clipped from V and 4 bases from J, the junction kept 12 bases outside the gene matches. CDR1 is DFQATT and CDR2 is SNEGSKA in the germline V gene (reference sequence). This CDR3 is 16 amino acids long. The CDR3 DNA reads TGCAGTGCTTCACGAGCGGGAGATCGGATCACCGGGGAGCTGTTTTTT. Translated: CSASRAGDRITGELFF.

This clonotype has ten or more counts. J is TRBJ1-2 and V is TRBV24-1; D is unresolved. The CDR3 has 13 residues. Trimming took off 3 bases at V and 6 bases at J, with 10 bases between the two ends. Germline values: CDR1 KGHDR, CDR2 SFDVKD. The CDR3 sequence is CATSDPLTHGYTF. CDR3 in DNA: TGTGCCACCAGTGATCCTTTGACACATGGCTACACCTTC.

This clonotype was recorded many times. As DNA, the CDR3 is TGTGCCATGGCTGGACCGGGACTAGCGGGAGCCAGGGAGCAGTTCTTC. Its translation: CAMAGPGLAGAREQFF. This chain links TRBV10-3 with TRBJ2-1; 14 bases line up with TRBD2. This CDR3 comprises 16 residues. The V and J ends lost 9 bases and 10 bases, in that order; junction bases with no gene match: 14. CDR1 and CDR2 (germline): ENHRY, SYGVKD.

In its sample, this clonotype was seen once. One end of the junction does not line up with germline, which may come from a read error. The genes are TRBV6-1 and TRBJ2-3, with D unresolved. The germline gives CDR1 MNHNS, CDR2 SASEGT. This CDR3 contains 13 residues. CDR3 bases: TGTACCAGCAGCTCTTCCGGCACAGATACGCAGTATTTT. Protein sequence: CTSSSSGTDTQYF.